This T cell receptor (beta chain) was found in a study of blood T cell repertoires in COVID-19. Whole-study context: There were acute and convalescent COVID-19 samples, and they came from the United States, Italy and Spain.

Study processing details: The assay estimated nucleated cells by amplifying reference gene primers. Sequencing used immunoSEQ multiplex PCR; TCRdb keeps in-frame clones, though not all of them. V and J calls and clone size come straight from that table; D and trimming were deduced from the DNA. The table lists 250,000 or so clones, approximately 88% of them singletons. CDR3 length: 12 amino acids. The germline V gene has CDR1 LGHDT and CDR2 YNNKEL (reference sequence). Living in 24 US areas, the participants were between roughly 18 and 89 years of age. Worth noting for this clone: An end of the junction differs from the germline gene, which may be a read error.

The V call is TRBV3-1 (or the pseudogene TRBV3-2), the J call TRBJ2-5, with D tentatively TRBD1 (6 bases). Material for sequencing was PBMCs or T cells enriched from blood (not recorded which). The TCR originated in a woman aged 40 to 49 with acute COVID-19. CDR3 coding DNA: TGTGCCAGCAGCCAAGCGGACGGCAGGGGAGACTTC. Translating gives CASSQADGRGDF.